This T cell receptor (beta chain) was found in a study of T cell responses to AZD1222 COVID-19 vaccine. Study findings and constraints: It was only after the peak T cell response that any repertoires were sampled.

The table came from immunoSEQ multiplex PCR; TCRdb's copy has only in-frame clones and leaves some out. The sample shows 160,000 or so clones, 87% of them seen only once. The CDR3 has 15 residues. Germline loops: CDR1 SGHDT, CDR2 YYEEEE. The V end was cut by 4 bases, the J end by 2 bases, with 15 bases between. Only a few counts were recorded for this clone. The antigen remains unidentified. The sequence was obtained from an adult who received the AZD1222 COVID-19 vaccine. The material sequenced was peripheral blood, taken 28 days after the second AZD1222 dose. The chain employs TRBV5-6 and TRBJ1-2, with D tentatively TRBD1 (5 bases). The CDR3 sequence is CASSLGGRVNYGYTF. DNA for the CDR3: TGTGCCAGCAGCCTCGGGGGTCGAGTCAACTATGGCTACACCTTC.